These 31 T cell receptor beta chains were sequenced from one sample in a study of T cell changes during pregnancy in multiple sclerosis. Produced via immunoSEQ multiplex PCR; TCRdb's table is partial and in-frame only. The profile covers 91,000 or so clones, with about 94% appearing a single time and around 0.99% taken by the ten largest. Sample: peripheral blood, taken after pregnancy. The receptor set was obtained from a female donor with multiple sclerosis, enrolled in a pregnancy study.

V gene TRBV4-2 combines with J gene TRBJ2-2, with 8 bases matching TRBD1. The V gene end was trimmed by 0 bases and the J gene end by 5 bases; junction bases not matched to a gene: 2. In germline, CDR1 is LGHNA, CDR2 YNFKEQ. The length of the CDR3 is 15 residues. This CDR3 is CASSQDRGRTGELFF. As DNA, the CDR3 is TGTGCCAGCAGCCAAGACAGGGGGCGAACCGGGGAGCTGTTTTTT.

The V gene is TRBV5-1, the J gene TRBJ2-6, with D possibly being TRBD2 (5 bases). The V end was cut by 2 bases, the J end by 0 bases, with 9 bases between. CDR1 is SGHRS, CDR2 YFSETQ, per germline. CDR3 size: 16 residues. In DNA form, the CDR3 reads TGCGCCAGCAGCTTCGGGGATAGCTCTGGGGCCAACGTCCTGACTTTC. Amino acids: CASSFGDSSGANVLTF.

This sequence joins TRBV9 and TRBJ2-3; possible D gene TRBD1, 5 bases. The CDR3 loop spans 17 amino acids. V lost 0 bases and J lost 6, with 20 bases in between. CDR1 SGDLS and CDR2 YYNGEE come from the germline V gene. The CDR3 nucleotides read TGTGCCAGCAGCGTAGACGGACAAGAAACATATGTGGATACGCAGTATTTT. Its protein is CASSVDGQETYVDTQYF.

V and J are TRBV6-6 and TRBJ2-7, with 7 bases fitting TRBD1. Looked up from germline, CDR1 is MNHNY and CDR2 is SVGAGI (reference sequence). CDR3 size: 16 residues. V trimming: 2 bases; J trimming: 0 bases; junction bases outside the gene matches: 7. CDR3 in amino acids: CASSYGPGQSSYEQYF. The CDR3 coding sequence is TGTGCCAGCAGTTACGGGCCGGGACAGAGCTCCTACGAGCAGTACTTC.

This chain connects TRBV27 to TRBJ2-7; D is possibly TRBD2 (6 bases). The ends were cut back, 5 bases at V and 3 bases at J, with 14 bases in the middle. The CDR3 totals 14 residues. The germline CDR1 and CDR2 sequences are MNHEY and SMNVEV (reference sequence). CDR3 region: CASSRVAGFYEQYF. The CDR3 DNA reads TGTGCCAGCAGTAGGGTGGCGGGATTCTACGAGCAGTACTTC.

This chain joins TRBV10-1 and TRBJ2-7; possibly TRBD1 for D (6 bases). Germline CDR1 WNHNN, CDR2 SYGVQD (reference sequence). V lost 6 bases and J lost 6, with 9 bases in between. The CDR3 is 11 amino acids. This CDR3 reads CASSQGGEQYF. The CDR3 DNA follows: TGCGCCAGCAGCCAAGGGGGCGAGCAGTACTTC.

The V call is TRBV6-5, the J call TRBJ2-7; D remains unclear. CDR1 is MNHEY, CDR2 SVGAGI, per germline. The CDR3 contains 13 residues. Trimming pared 2 bases from V and 2 bases from J, leaving 7 bases between. CDR3 DNA: TGTGCCAGCAGTTACGGGCAGACCTACGAGCAGTACTTC. Amino acids: CASSYGQTYEQYF.

This chain links TRBV11-2 with TRBJ1-5, with 8 bases aligning to TRBD1. The CDR3 is 13 residues long. Germline V CDR1 and CDR2: SGHAT, FQNNGV. The ends lost 5 bases at V and 5 bases at J; junction bases unmatched: 2. CDR3 DNA sequence: TGTGCCAGCAGCACGGACAGGGATCAGCCCCAGCATTTT. Translating it yields CASSTDRDQPQHF.

The V and J genes are TRBV7-2 and TRBJ2-7; weak D call: TRBD2 (6 bases). Germline V gene data show CDR1 as SGHTA and CDR2 as FQGNSA. The V end lost 5 bases, the J end lost 5 bases, and 22 bases lay between the germline ends. This CDR3 region has 16 residues. The CDR3 nucleotides read TGTGCCAGCAGCCACACGTGGTCCGGGAGTCTTCACGAGCAGTACTTC. Translating it yields CASSHTWSGSLHEQYF.

The genes are TRBV5-4 and TRBJ1-2; D gene ambiguous. This CDR3 contains 15 residues. With 4 bases removed from V and 1 base from J, the gap between germline ends came to 14 bases. The V gene's germline CDR1 is SGHNT and CDR2 YYREEE (reference sequence). CDR3 sequence (DNA): TGTGCCAGCAGCCTCCTTAGGGAGGTTAACTATGGCTACACCTTC. This codes for CASSLLREVNYGYTF.

The chain couples TRBV27 to TRBJ2-1; 11 bases align to TRBD2. The V gene end was trimmed by 5 bases and the J gene end by 4 bases; junction bases not matched to a gene: 7. CDR1 and CDR2 (germline): MNHEY, SMNVEV (reference sequence). CDR3 size: 16 residues. CDR3 DNA: TGTGCCAGCAGTCCCGGGACTAGCGGATTTTACAATGAGCAGTTCTTC. The encoded protein is CASSPGTSGFYNEQFF.

V usage is TRBV10-3 and J usage is TRBJ1-1; TRBD1 agrees at 12 bases. V dropped 9 bases and J dropped 11; count of bases not matched to a gene: 13. Germline loops: CDR1 ENHRY, CDR2 SYGVKD. The CDR3 runs to 14 residues. The CDR3 loop is CAIGEPGQGAAAFF. The CDR3 bases are TGTGCCATTGGAGAGCCGGGACAGGGGGCCGCGGCTTTCTTT.

The chain employs TRBV4-3 and TRBJ2-5; the match to TRBD1 covers 10 bases. There are 14 residues in the CDR3. After removal of 0 bases from V and 7 bases from J, the junction contained 2 bases not matched to a gene. Looked up from germline, CDR1 is LGHNA and CDR2 is YSLEER. This CDR3 is CASSQDRDRGTQYF. The CDR3 DNA is TGCGCCAGCAGCCAAGATAGGGACAGGGGGACCCAGTACTTC.

The genes are TRBV7-2 and TRBJ2-7; D gene unclear. Germline CDR1 SGHTA, CDR2 FQGNSA. V shed 6 bases and J shed 2 bases, with 8 bases lying between them. This CDR3 is 12 amino acids long. The CDR3, as DNA: TGTGCCAGCAGTCGTCGTACCTACGAGCAGTACTTC. This translates into CASSRRTYEQYF. The full variable domain, in which reference TRBV7-2 and TRBJ2-7 provide the parts outside the CDR3, is GAGVSQSPSNKVTEKGKDVELRCDPISGHTALYWYRQSLGQGLEFLIYFQGNSAPDKSGLPSDRFSAERTGGSVSTLTIQRTQQEDSAVYLCASSRRTYEQYFGPGTRLTVT.

The gene calls are TRBV30 and TRBJ1-2; 7 bases agree with TRBD1. This CDR3 spans 14 amino acids. Germline CDR1 reads GTSNPN; CDR2 reads SVGIG (reference sequence). The V segment lost 2 bases and the J segment 8 bases; nucleotides outside the gene matches: 11. The CDR3 sequence: CAWSSRTGGLGYTF. The CDR3 DNA is TGTGCCTGGAGTTCTCGGACAGGCGGTTTAGGCTACACCTTC. Variable domain in full (rest from reference TRBV30 and TRBJ1-2): SQTIHQWPATLVQPVGSPLSLECTVEGTSNPNLYWYRQAAGRGLQLLFYSVGIGQISSEVPQNLSASRPQDRQFILSSKKLLLSDSGFYLCAWSSRTGGLGYTFGSGTRLTVV.

The V gene is TRBV9, the J gene TRBJ2-1; D ambiguous. CDR1 and CDR2 from the germline V gene are SGDLS and YYNGEE. The CDR3 is 14 residues long. Trimming took off 0 bases at V and 6 bases at J, with 10 bases between the two ends. The CDR3 reads CASSVEPLSNEQFF. CDR3 bases: TGTGCCAGCAGCGTAGAGCCCCTTTCCAATGAGCAGTTCTTC.

The V gene is TRBV15, the J gene TRBJ1-5; 9 nucleotides agree with TRBD1. The CDR3 is made up of 15 amino acids. The V gene's germline CDR1 is LNHNV and CDR2 YYDKDF (reference sequence). With V trimmed by 3 bases and J by 5 bases, 5 bases remained unmatched. In DNA, the CDR3 is TGTGCCACCAGCAGGAACAGGGGGCGTGATCAGCCCCAGCATTTT. Translated, it gives CATSRNRGRDQPQHF.

The chain uses TRBV5-4 and TRBJ2-1; perhaps TRBD1 as D (5 bases). From germline, CDR1 is SGHNT and CDR2 YYREEE (reference sequence). V lost 1 base and J 7 bases, leaving 15 bases between the germline ends. This CDR3 is built from 15 residues. Written as DNA, the CDR3 is TGTGCCAGCAGCTTGCTTAGTTTCAGGGAAAATGAGCAGTTCTTC. As protein: CASSLLSFRENEQFF.

The CDR3 sequence is CASSSRLAGGYNEQFF. The CDR3 region has the DNA TGTGCCAGCAGCTCGCGACTAGCGGGGGGTTACAATGAGCAGTTCTTC. This sequence joins TRBV7-2 and TRBJ2-1, with 13 bases identical to TRBD2. CDR3 length: 16 residues. Germline V gene sequence: CDR1 SGHTA, CDR2 FQGNSA. V trimming: 4 bases; J trimming: 4 bases; junction bases outside the gene matches: 4.

The rearrangement uses TRBV27 and TRBJ2-3; 9 nucleotides align to TRBD2. The V segment lost 3 bases and the J segment 0 bases; nucleotides outside the gene matches: 7. The CDR3 consists of 17 residues. The germline CDR1 and CDR2 sequences are MNHEY and SMNVEV (reference sequence). CDR3 nucleotides: TGTGCCAGCAGTTTGACTAGCGGATTATCTAGCACAGATACGCAGTATTTT. Translation: CASSLTSGLSSTDTQYF.

This clone came up a few times. The V call is TRBV10-3, the J call TRBJ2-7; perhaps TRBD2 as D (6 bases). Per germline, CDR1 ENHRY and CDR2 SYGVKD. The ends were cut back, 5 bases at V and 6 bases at J, with 17 bases in the middle. The CDR3 sequence is 14 residues long. DNA for the CDR3: TGTGCCATCAGTCCGACTAGTGGCTCAGCCGAGCAGTACTTC. It translates to CAISPTSGSAEQYF.

The chain uses TRBV13 and TRBJ2-5, with 12 bases identical to TRBD2. Germline trimming cut 5 bases from V and 2 bases from J; bases unmatched to any gene: 3. In germline, CDR1 is PRHDT, CDR2 FYEKMQ (reference sequence). The length of the CDR3 is 15 residues. The CDR3 is CASSHGLAGQETQYF. Written as DNA, the CDR3 is TGTGCCAGCAGCCACGGACTAGCGGGACAAGAGACCCAGTACTTC.

CDR3 protein: CASRSPGKQTEAFF. CDR3 coding DNA: TGTGCCAGCAGGAGCCCGGGGAAGCAAACTGAAGCTTTCTTT. This chain uses TRBV11-2 with TRBJ1-1; D remains ambiguous. Per germline, CDR1 SGHAT and CDR2 FQNNGV. Between the trimmed V and J ends, which lost 6 bases and 5 bases, there was a span of 16 bases. The CDR3 spans 14 residues.

The V and J genes are TRBV13 and TRBJ2-3, with D possibly being TRBD2 (6 bases). V lost 6 bases and J lost 0, with 13 bases in between. Germline V gene sequence: CDR1 PRHDT, CDR2 FYEKMQ (reference sequence). This CDR3 has 15 amino acids. The CDR3 reads CASRDGGVSTDTQYF. CDR3 bases: TGTGCCAGCAGAGACGGCGGGGTAAGCACAGATACGCAGTATTTT.

The rearrangement joins TRBV5-1 to TRBJ2-2; D perhaps matches TRBD1 (6 bases). Per the germline V gene, CDR1 is SGHRS and CDR2 is YFSETQ. The V end lost 1 base, the J end lost 8 bases, and 12 bases lay between the germline ends. This CDR3 has 14 residues. CDR3 region: CASSLTGIGGELFF. The CDR3 DNA reads as TGCGCCAGCAGCTTGACAGGGATTGGGGGGGAGCTGTTTTTT.

The rearrangement joins TRBV18 to TRBJ2-7, with a weak D call TRBD1 (5 bases). From germline, CDR1 is KGHSH and CDR2 LQKENI. The CDR3 spans 14 residues. V was pared by 5 bases and J by 3 bases, with 14 bases between. CDR3 DNA sequence: TGTGCCAGCTCATCCCCGACAGCCAGCTACGAGCAGTACTTC. Its translation: CASSSPTASYEQYF.

V is TRBV28 and J is TRBJ2-2; maybe TRBD1 (6 bases). Germline CDR1 and CDR2: MDHEN and SYDVKM. This CDR3 region has 16 residues. V was pared by 6 bases and J by 3 bases, with 17 bases between. CDR3 nucleotides: TGTGCCAGCAGCCCAGGGGATATTCCGGACACCGGGGAGCTGTTTTTT. Translated, it gives CASSPGDIPDTGELFF.

This chain uses TRBV27 with TRBJ2-1; unclear D gene. CDR3 length equals 14 residues. The V gene's germline CDR1 is MNHEY and CDR2 SMNVEV (reference sequence). V lost 3 bases, J lost 3 bases, and 9 bases lay in between. The CDR3 loop is CASSLQTHYNEQFF. DNA for the CDR3: TGTGCCAGCAGTTTGCAGACTCACTACAATGAGCAGTTCTTC.

The V and J genes are TRBV4-2 and TRBJ2-5; 9 bases match TRBD2. With the DNA end fitting TRBJ2-7 better, the J assignment may be wrong. Germline V gives CDR1 LGHNA, CDR2 YNFKEQ. This CDR3 is built from 18 residues. CDR3 DNA: TGTGCCAGCAGCCAAGATTGGGCGGGCGGGAGGGCCCTCTACGAGCAGTACTTC. Protein: CASSQDWAGGRALYEQYF.

This chain links TRBV7-2 with TRBJ1-2; 7 bases map to TRBD1. The CDR3 sequence is 15 residues long. Germline lookup yields CDR1 SGHTA and CDR2 FQGNSA. Unmatched junction bases numbered 5, after V lost 2 bases and J lost 2 bases. The CDR3, as DNA: TGTGCCAGCAGCTTAAGGACAGGCACAAACTATGGCTACACCTTC. It translates to CASSLRTGTNYGYTF.

The genes are TRBV30 and TRBJ2-3, with D possibly being TRBD2 (6 bases). V was pared by 3 bases and J by 4 bases, with 17 bases between. Germline V gene lookup returns CDR1 GTSNPN and CDR2 SVGIG (reference sequence). This CDR3 spans 15 amino acids. In DNA form, the CDR3 reads TGTGCCTGGAGCGCGACTAGTTCCCGCCCAGATACGCAGTATTTT. It encodes CAWSATSSRPDTQYF.